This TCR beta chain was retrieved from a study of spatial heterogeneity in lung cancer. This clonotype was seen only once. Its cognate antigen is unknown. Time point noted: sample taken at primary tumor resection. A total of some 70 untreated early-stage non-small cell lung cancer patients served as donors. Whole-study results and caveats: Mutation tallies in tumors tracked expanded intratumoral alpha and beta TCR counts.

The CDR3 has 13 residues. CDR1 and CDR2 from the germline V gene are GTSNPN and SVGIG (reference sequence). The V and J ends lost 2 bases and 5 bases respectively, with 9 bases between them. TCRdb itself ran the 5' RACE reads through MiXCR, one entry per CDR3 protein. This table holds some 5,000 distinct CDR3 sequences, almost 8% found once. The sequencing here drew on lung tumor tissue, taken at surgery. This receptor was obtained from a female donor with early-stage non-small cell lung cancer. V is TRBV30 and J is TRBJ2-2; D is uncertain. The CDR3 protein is CAWSQAATGELFF. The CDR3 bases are TGTGCCTGGAGTCAGGCCGCTACCGGGGAGCTGTTTTTT.